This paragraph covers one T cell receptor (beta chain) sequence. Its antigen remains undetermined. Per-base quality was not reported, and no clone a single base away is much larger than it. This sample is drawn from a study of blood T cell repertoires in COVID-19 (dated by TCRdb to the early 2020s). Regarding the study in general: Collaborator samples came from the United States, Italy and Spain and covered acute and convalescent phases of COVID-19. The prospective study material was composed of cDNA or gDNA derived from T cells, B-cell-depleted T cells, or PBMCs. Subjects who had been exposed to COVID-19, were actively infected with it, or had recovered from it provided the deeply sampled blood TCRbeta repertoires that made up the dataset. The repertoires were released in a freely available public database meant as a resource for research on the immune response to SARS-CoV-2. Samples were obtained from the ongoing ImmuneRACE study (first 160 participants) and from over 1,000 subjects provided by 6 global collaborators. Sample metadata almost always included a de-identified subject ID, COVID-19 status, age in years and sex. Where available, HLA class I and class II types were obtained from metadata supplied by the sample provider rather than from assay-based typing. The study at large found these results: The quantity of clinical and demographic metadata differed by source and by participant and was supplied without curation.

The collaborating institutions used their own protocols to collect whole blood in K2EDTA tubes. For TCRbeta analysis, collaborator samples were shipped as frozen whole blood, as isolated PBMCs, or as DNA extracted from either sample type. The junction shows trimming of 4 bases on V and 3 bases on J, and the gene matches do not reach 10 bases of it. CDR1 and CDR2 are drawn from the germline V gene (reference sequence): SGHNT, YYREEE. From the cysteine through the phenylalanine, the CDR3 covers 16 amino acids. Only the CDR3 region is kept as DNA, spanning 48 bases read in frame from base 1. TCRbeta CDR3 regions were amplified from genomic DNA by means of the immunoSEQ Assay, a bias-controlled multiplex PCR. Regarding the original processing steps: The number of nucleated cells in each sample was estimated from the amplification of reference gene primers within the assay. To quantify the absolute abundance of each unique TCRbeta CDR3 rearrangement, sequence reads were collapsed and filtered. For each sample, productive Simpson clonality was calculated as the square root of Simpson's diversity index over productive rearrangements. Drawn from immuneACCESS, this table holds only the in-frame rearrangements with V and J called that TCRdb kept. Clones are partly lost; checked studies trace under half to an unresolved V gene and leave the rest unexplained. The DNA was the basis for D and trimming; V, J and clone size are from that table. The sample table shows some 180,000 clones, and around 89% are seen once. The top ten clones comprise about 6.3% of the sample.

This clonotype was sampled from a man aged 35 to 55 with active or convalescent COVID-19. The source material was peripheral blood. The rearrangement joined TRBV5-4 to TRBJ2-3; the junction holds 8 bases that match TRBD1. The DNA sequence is TGTGCCAGCAGCAGCTATCGACAGGGGCCTACAGATACGCAGTATTTT. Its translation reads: CASSSYRQGPTDTQYF.